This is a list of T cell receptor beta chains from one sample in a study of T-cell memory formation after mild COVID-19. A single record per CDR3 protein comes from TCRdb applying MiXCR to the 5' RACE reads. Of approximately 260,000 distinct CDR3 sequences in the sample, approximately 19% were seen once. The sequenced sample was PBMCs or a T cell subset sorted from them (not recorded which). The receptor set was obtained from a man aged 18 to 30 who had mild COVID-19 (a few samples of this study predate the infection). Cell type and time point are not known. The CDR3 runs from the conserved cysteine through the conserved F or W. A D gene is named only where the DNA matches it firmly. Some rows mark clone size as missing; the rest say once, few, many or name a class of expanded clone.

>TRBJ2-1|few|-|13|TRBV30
CAGRDGPDNEQFF
TGTGCCGGCCGGGACGGCCCGGACAATGAGCAGTTCTTC
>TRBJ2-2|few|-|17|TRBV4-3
CASSQDPGGLGTGELFF
TGCGCCAGCAGCCAAGATCCAGGCGGCTTGGGAACCGGGGAGCTGTTTTTT
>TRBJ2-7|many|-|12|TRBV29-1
CSVEVADYEQYF
TGCAGCGTTGAAGTAGCCGACTACGAGCAGTACTTC
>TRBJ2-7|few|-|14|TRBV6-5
CASAGGLPSYEQYF
TGTGCCAGCGCCGGGGGGCTACCCTCCTACGAGCAGTACTTC
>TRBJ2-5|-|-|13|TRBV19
CASSMEGRETQYF
TGTGCCAGTAGTATGGAAGGGAGGGAGACCCAGTACTTC
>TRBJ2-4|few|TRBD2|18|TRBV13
CASSFGRSGGLAKNIQYF
TGTGCCAGCAGCTTCGGGAGGAGCGGGGGACTAGCCAAAAACATTCAGTACTTC
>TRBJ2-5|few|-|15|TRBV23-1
CASSHPWAFRETQYF
TGCGCCAGCAGTCACCCTTGGGCTTTCCGAGAGACCCAGTACTTC
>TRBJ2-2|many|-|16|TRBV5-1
CASSAAGQPNTGELFF
TGCGCCAGCAGCGCGGCGGGACAGCCGAACACCGGGGAGCTGTTTTTT
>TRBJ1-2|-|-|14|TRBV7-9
CASSLESRDYGYTF
TGTGCCAGCAGCTTAGAAAGCAGGGACTATGGCTACACCTTC
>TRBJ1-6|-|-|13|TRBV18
CASSPGRNRPLHF
TGTGCCAGCTCACCAGGGAGGAACCGACCCCTCCACTTT